This T cell receptor beta chain is drawn from a study of cytomegalovirus exposure and HLA in healthy donors. PCR used 60 Vbeta primers and 13 Jbeta primers. Sequencing was performed with immunoSEQ multiplex PCR; in TCRdb, only in-frame clones are kept and a portion is missing. Of 150,000 to 200,000 clones listed, around 77% are singletons. The CDR3 totals 14 residues. Germline loops: CDR1 LNHDA, CDR2 SQIVND (reference sequence). V was trimmed by 3 bases and J by 4 bases, leaving 10 bases between them. The sample was PBMCs. The chain employs TRBV19 and TRBJ1-5, with TRBD1 as a possible D gene (5 bases). This sequence was found in a woman in her forties in good health and CMV-seronegative. The CDR3 region is CASSMDGGNQPQHF. In DNA, the CDR3 is TGTGCCAGTAGTATGGACGGGGGGAATCAGCCCCAGCATTTT.